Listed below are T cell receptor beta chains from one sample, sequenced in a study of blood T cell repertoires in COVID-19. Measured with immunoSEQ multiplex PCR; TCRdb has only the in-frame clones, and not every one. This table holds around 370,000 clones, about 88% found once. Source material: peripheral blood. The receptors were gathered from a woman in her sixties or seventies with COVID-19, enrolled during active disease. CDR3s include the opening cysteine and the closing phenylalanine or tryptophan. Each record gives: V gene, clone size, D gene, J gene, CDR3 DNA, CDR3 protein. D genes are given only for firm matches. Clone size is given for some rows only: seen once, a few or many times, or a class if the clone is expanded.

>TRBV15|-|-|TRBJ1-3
TGTGCCACCAGCAGAGATTATGGGGGACTCCCTCGAGACACCATATATTTT
CATSRDYGGLPRDTIYF
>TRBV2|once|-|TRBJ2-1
TGTGCCAGCAGTGAGACCGGGTATAGGAGCTCCTACAATGAGCAGTTCTTC
CASSETGYRSSYNEQFF
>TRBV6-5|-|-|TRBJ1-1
TGTGCCAGCAGTTACGTTCGGGGAGACACTGAAGCTTTCTTT
CASSYVRGDTEAFF
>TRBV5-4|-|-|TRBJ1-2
TGTGCCAGCAGCTTCTCGTCAGGGGATTATGGCTACACCTTC
CASSFSSGDYGYTF
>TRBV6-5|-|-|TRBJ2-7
TGTGCCAGCAGTTACCTGACTACCTCCTACGAGCAGTACTTC
CASSYLTTSYEQYF
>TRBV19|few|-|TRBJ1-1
TGTGCCAGTAGTAAGGGCCGGAGAGGGACTGAAGCTTTCTTT
CASSKGRRGTEAFF
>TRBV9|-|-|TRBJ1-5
TGTGCCAGCAGCGTGGGGGCCGGCAATCAGCCCCAGCATTTT
CASSVGAGNQPQHF
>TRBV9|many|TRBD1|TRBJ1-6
TGTGCCAGCAGCCCCCAGGGACAGGGGGCGGGTTCACCCCTCCACTTT
CASSPQGQGAGSPLHF
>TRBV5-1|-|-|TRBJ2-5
TGCGCCAGCAGCCTGGAAGCGGGTGGCGGGGAGACCCAGTACTTC
CASSLEAGGGETQYF
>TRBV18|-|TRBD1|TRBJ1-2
TGTGCCAGCTCACCACGGGACAGGGGTCGTGGCTACACCTTC
CASSPRDRGRGYTF
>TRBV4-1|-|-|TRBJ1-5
TGCGCCAGCAGCCAAGGCTATAGCAATCAGCCCCAGCATTTT
CASSQGYSNQPQHF
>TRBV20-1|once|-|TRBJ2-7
TGCAGTGCTGCCCCTGCTACCGAGCAGTACTTC
CSAAPATEQYF
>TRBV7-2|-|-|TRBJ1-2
TGTGCCAGCAGCCCCAATGGGCAGTTCGGCTATGGCTACACCTTC
CASSPNGQFGYGYTF
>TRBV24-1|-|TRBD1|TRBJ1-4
TGTGCCACCAGCTTGGGGACAGGGGATGAAAAACTGTTTTTT
CATSLGTGDEKLFF
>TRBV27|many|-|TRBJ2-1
TGTGCCAGCAGTCCAAGACTCTACAATGAGCAGTTCTTC
CASSPRLYNEQFF
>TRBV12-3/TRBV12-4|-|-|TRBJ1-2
TGTGCCAGCACTCAAGACGAGCGGGTTGGCTACACCTTC
CASTQDERVGYTF
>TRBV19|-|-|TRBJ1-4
TGTGCCAGTAGTATCGACAGTACAATGAAGAAACTGTTTTTT
CASSIDSTMKKLFF
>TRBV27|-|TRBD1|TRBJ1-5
TGTGCCAGCAGTCCGACAGGGTTCCATCAGCCCCAGCATTTT
CASSPTGFHQPQHF